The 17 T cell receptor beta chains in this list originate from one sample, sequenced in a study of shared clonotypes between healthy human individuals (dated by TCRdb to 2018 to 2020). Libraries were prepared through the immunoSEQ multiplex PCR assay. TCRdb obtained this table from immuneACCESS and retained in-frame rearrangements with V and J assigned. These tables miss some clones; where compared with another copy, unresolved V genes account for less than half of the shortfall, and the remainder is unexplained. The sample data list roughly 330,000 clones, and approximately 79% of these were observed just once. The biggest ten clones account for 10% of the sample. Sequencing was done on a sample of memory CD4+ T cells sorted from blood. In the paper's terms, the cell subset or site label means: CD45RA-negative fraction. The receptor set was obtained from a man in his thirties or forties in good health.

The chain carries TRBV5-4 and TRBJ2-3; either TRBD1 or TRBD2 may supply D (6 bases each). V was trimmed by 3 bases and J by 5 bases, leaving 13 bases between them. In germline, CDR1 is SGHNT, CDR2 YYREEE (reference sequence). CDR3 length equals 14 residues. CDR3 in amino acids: CASSSRTAGDTQYF. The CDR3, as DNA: TGTGCCAGCAGCTCCCGGACAGCGGGAGATACGCAGTATTTT. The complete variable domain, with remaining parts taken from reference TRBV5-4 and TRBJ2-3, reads ETGVTQSPTHLIKTRGQQVTLRCSSQSGHNTVSWYQQALGQGPQFIFQYYREEENGRGNFPPRFSGLQFPNYSSELNVNALELDDSALYLCASSSRTAGDTQYFGPGTRLTVL.

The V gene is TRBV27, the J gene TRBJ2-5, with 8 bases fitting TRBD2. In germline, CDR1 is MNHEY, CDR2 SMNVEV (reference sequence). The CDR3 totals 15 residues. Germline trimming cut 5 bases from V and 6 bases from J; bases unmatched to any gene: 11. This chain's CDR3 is CASSSLAGTPKTQYF. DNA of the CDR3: TGTGCCAGCAGTAGCCTAGCGGGTACCCCCAAGACCCAGTACTTC.

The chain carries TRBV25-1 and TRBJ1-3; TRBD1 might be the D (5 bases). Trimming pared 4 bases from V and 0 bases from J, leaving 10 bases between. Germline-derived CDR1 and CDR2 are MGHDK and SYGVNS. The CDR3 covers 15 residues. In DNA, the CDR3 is TGTGCCAGCAGTGCGGGGGACGGCTCTGGAAACACCATATATTTT. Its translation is CASSAGDGSGNTIYF.

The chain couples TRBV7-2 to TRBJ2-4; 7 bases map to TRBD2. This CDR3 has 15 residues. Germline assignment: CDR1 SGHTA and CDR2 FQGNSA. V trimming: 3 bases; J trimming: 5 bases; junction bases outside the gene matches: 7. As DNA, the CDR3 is TGTGCCAGCAGCTTGACGAGCGGGATTCAAAACATTCAGTACTTC. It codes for CASSLTSGIQNIQYF.

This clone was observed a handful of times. The CDR3 DNA reads as TGTGCCAGCAGTTACTCGAGCGCCGGAGATACGCAGTATTTT. Translating gives CASSYSSAGDTQYF. The J gene is TRBJ2-3, the V gene TRBV6-5; D is unclear. The CDR3 length is 14 residues. Per germline, CDR1 MNHEY and CDR2 SVGAGI. Trimming left V 0 bases short and J 5 bases short, with 9 bases between.

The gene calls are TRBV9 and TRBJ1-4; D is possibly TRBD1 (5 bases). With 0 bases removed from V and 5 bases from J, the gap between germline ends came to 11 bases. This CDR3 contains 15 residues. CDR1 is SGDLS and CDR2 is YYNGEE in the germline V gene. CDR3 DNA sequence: TGTGCCAGCAGCGTAGGAGGGACGGCGAATGAAAAACTGTTTTTT. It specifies CASSVGGTANEKLFF.

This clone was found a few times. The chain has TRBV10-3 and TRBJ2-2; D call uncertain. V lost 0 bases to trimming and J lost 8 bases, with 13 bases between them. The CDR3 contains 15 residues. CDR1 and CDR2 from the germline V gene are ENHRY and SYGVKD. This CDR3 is CAISESGPPRGELFF. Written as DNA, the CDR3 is TGTGCCATCAGTGAGTCAGGACCCCCAAGGGGGGAGCTGTTTTTT.

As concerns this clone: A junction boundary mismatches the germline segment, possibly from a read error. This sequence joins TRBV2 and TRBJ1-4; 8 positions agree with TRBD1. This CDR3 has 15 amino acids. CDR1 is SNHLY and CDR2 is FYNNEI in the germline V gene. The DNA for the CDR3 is TGTGCCGGCAGGGGGCGCGAGGCAACTAATGAAAAACTGTTTTTT. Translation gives CAGRGREATNEKLFF.

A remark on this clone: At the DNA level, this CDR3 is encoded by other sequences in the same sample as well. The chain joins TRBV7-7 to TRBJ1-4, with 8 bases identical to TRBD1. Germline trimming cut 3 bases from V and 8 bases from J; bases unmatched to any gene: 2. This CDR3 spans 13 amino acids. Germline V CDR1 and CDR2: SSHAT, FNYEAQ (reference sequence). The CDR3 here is CASSLDRDEKLFF. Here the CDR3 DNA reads TGTGCCAGCAGCTTGGACAGGGACGAAAAACTGTTTTTT.

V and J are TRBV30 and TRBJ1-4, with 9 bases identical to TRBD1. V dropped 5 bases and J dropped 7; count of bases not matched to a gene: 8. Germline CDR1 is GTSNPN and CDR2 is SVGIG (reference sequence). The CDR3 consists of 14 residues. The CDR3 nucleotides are TGTGCCTGGGCCATCACAGGGGGCGTTGAAAAACTGTTTTTT. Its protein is CAWAITGGVEKLFF. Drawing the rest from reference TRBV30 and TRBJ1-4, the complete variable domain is SQTIHQWPATLVQPVGSPLSLECTVEGTSNPNLYWYRQAAGRGLQLLFYSVGIGQISSEVPQNLSASRPQDRQFILSSKKLLLSDSGFYLCAWAITGGVEKLFFGSGTQLSVL.

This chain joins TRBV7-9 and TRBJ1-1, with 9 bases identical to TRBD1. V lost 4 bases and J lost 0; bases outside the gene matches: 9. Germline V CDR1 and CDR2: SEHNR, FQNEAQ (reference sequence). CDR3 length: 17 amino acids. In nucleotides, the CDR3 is TGTGCCAGCAGCTCGGGACAGGGACTCGTTATGAACACTGAAGCTTTCTTT. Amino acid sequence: CASSSGQGLVMNTEAFF.

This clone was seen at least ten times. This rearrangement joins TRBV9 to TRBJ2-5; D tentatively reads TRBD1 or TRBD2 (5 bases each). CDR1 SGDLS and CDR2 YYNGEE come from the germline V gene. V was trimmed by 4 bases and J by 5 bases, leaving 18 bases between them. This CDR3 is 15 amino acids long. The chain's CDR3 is CASSTRDLMMETQYF. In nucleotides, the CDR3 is TGTGCCAGCAGCACCCGGGACCTAATGATGGAGACCCAGTACTTC.

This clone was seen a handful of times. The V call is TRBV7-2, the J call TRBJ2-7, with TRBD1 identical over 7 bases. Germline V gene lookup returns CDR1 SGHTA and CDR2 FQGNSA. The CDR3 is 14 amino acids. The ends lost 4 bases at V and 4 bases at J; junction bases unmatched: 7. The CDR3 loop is CASSSYRGGYEQYF. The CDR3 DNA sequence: TGTGCCAGCAGCTCTTACAGGGGCGGGTACGAGCAGTACTTC.

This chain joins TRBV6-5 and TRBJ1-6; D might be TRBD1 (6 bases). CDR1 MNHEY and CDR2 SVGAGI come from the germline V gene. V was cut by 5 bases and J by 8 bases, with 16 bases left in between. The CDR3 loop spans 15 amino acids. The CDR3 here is CASSIRPSGDSPLHF. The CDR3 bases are TGTGCCAGCAGTATCAGACCTTCAGGGGATTCACCCCTCCACTTT.

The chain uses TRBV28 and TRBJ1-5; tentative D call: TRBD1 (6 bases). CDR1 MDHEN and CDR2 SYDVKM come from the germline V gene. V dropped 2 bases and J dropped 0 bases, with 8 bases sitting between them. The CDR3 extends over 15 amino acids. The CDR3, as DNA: TGTGCCAGCAGTTTAGAGGGGGATAGCAATCAGCCCCAGCATTTT. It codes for CASSLEGDSNQPQHF. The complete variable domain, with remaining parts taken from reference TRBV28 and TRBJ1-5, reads DVKVTQSSRYLVKRTGEKVFLECVQDMDHENMFWYRQDPGLGLRLIYFSYDVKMKEKGDIPEGYSVSREKKERFSLILESASTNQTSMYLCASSLEGDSNQPQHFGDGTRLSIL.

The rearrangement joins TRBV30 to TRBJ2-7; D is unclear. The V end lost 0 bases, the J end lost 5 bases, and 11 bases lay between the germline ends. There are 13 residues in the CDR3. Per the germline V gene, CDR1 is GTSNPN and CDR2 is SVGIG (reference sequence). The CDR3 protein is CAWSVRRHNEQYF. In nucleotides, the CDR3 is TGTGCCTGGAGTGTAAGACGACATAACGAGCAGTACTTC.

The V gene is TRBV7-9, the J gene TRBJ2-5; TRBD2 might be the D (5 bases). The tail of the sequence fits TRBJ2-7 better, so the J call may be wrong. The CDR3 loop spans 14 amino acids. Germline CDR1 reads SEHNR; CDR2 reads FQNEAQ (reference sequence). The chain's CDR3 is CASSSETNRDEQYF. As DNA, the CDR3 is TGTGCCAGCAGCTCTGAGACTAACCGAGACGAGCAGTACTTC.